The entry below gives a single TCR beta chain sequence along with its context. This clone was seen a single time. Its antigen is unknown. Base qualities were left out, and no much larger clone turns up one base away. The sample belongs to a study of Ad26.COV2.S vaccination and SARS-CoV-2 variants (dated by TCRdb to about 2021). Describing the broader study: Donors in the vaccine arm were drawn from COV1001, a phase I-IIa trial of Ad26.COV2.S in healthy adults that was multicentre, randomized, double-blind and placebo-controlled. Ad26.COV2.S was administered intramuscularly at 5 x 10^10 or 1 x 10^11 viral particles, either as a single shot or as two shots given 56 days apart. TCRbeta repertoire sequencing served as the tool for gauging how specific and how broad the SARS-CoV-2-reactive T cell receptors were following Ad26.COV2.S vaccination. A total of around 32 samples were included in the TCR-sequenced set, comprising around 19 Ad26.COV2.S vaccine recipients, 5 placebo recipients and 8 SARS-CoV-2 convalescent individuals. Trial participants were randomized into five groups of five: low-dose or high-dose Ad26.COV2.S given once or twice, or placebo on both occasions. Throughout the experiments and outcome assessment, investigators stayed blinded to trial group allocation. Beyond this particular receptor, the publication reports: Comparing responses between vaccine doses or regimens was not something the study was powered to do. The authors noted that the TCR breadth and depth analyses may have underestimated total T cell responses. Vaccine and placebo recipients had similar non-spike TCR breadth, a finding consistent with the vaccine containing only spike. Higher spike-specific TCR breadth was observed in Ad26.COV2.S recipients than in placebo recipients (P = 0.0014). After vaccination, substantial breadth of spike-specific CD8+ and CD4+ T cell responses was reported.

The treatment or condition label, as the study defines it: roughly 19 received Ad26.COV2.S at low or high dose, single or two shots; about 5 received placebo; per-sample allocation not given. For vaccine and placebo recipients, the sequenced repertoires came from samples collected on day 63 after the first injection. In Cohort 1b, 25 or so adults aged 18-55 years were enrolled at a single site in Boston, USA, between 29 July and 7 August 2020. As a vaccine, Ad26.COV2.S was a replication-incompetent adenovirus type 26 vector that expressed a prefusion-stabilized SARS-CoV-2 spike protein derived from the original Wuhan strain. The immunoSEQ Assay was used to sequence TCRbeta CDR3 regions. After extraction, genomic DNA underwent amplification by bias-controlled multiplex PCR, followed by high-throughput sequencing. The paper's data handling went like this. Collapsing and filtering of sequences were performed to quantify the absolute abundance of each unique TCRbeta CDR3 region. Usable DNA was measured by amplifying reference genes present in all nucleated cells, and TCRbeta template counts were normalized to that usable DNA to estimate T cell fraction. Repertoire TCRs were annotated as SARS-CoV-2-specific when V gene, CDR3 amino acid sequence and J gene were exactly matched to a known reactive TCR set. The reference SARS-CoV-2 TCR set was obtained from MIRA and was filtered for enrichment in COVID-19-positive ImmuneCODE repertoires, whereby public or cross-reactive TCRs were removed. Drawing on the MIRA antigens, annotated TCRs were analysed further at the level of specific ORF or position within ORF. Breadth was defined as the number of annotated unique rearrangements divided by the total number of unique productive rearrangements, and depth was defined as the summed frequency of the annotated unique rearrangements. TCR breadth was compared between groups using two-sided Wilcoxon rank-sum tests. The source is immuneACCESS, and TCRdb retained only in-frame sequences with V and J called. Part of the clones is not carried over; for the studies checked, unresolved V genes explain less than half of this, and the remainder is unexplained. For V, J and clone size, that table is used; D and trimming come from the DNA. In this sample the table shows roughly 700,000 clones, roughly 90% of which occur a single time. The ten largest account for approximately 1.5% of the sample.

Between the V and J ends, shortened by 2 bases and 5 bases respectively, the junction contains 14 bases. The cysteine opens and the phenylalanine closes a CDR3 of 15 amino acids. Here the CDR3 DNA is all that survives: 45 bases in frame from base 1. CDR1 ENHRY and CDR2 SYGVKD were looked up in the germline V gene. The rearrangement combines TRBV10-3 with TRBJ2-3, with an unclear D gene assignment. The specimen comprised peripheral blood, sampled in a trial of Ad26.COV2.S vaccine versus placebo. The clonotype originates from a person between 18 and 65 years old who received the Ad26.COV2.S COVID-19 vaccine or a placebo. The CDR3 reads CAISEGVGVVDTQYF. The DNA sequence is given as TGTGCCATCAGTGAGGGAGTCGGTGTGGTAGATACGCAGTATTTT.